The T cell receptor (beta chain) described here comes from a study of OX40 agonist ivuxolimab in advanced cancers. Turning to the study itself: Head and neck, renal cell, melanoma or hepatocellular carcinoma were the cancers that dose-escalation patients had.

A few counts support this clone. Its antigen is not known. Assay: immunoSEQ multiplex PCR; the TCRdb copy retains only in-frame clones and omits some. The sample includes fewer than 90,000 clones, around 90% of them seen just once. The CDR3 spans 17 residues. V lost 0 bases and J 0 bases, leaving 14 bases between the germline ends. Germline lookup yields CDR1 SGHVS and CDR2 FQNEAQ. Researchers took blood at baseline, on cycle 4 day 1, and on cycle 7 day 1. Overall study results and limits: CD8+ T cells averaged more expanded clones than CD4+. Still undetermined is the antigen specificity of the expanded peripheral T cells.

The sample here was CD4+ or CD8+ T cells sorted from blood, taken in a trial of the OX40 agonist ivuxolimab. The source is an adult with an advanced solid tumor such as melanoma, head and neck, liver or kidney cancer. V usage is TRBV7-8 and J usage is TRBJ1-1; D is ambiguous. CDR3 in amino acids: CASSLAHTRGMNTEAFF. The CDR3, as DNA: TGTGCCAGCAGCTTAGCACATACGCGGGGTATGAACACTGAAGCTTTCTTT.